The 4 T cell receptor beta chains reported below all come from one sample, sequenced in a study of cytomegalovirus exposure and HLA in healthy donors (dated by TCRdb to 2015 to 2018). Libraries were made using the immunoSEQ multiplex PCR assay. The multiplex PCR relied on a mix of 60 forward primers for TCR Vbeta segments and 13 reverse primers for TCR Jbeta segments. TCRdb stores this immuneACCESS table with in-frame sequences only. Part of the clones is absent; in the studies checked, under half of the shortfall reflects unresolved V genes, and no reason is known for the rest. The sample has 150,000 to 200,000 clones on record, 75% to 80% of them singletons. The top ten clones comprise less than 6% of the sample. The sample comprised PBMCs. The receptors were sampled from a woman aged 30 to 39 in good health and CMV-seropositive.

The CDR3 DNA follows: TGTGCCAGCAGCTCCCGTGATAGCGGGAGGGGCGAGCAGTACTTC. Its translation is CASSSRDSGRGEQYF. The chain recombines TRBV7-2 with TRBJ2-7; 11 positions match TRBD2. CDR1 is SGHTA, CDR2 FQGNSA, per germline. Trimming at V came to 4 bases and at J to 6 bases, leaving 8 bases not matched to a gene. The CDR3 spans 15 residues.

V and J are TRBV2 and TRBJ1-2; D is unresolved. Trimming removed 4 bases at V and 4 bases at J, with 10 bases between. CDR1 is SNHLY and CDR2 is FYNNEI in the germline V gene. The CDR3 is made up of 13 amino acids. In nucleotides, the CDR3 is TGTGCCAGCAGTGCCGCCCAGGTCTATGGCTACACCTTC. This sequence encodes CASSAAQVYGYTF.

This clone turned up a few times. The rearrangement links TRBV15 to TRBJ1-1; no clear D gene. V shed 1 base and J shed 1 base, with 10 bases lying between them. The CDR3 has 15 residues. Per germline, CDR1 LNHNV and CDR2 YYDKDF (reference sequence). CDR3 sequence reads: CATSRGGWANTEAFF. The CDR3 DNA follows: TGTGCCACCAGCAGAGGAGGGTGGGCGAACACTGAAGCTTTCTTT.

The chain carries TRBV28 and TRBJ2-5; TRBD2 agrees at 9 bases. V lost 2 bases and J lost 5; bases outside the gene matches: 6. The CDR3 runs to 15 residues. Germline V gives CDR1 MDHEN, CDR2 SYDVKM. CDR3 nucleotides: TGTGCCAGCAGTTTACCTAGCGGGATCGCGGAGACCCAGTACTTC. This codes for CASSLPSGIAETQYF.